This record covers a single T cell receptor (beta chain). Its antigen remains unidentified. Sequencing was performed with immunoSEQ multiplex PCR; in TCRdb, only in-frame clones are kept and a portion is missing. The repertoire has roughly 18,000 clones, 70% to 90% of them found once; the top ten carry 2.9%. This entry comes from a study of lymphopenia after photon versus proton radiotherapy. Regarding the study as a whole: After the lymphocyte nadir, photon-treated repertoires showed oligoclonal expansion, especially of CD8+ Temra cells.

The germline gives CDR1 MNHEY, CDR2 SMNVEV (reference sequence). This CDR3 is built from 16 residues. The V end lost 3 bases, the J end lost 3 bases, and 15 bases lay between the germline ends. The genes are TRBV27 and TRBJ1-5, with D perhaps TRBD1 (6 bases). The receptor comes from a woman between 45 and 60 years old with pancreatic cancer. The material sequenced was peripheral blood, taken from a patient treated with photon-based radiotherapy. CDR3 in amino acids: CASSFSGGGVNQPQHF. As DNA, the CDR3 is TGTGCCAGCAGTTTCTCCGGAGGGGGGGTCAATCAGCCCCAGCATTTT.